Shown below are 13 T cell receptor beta chains from a single sample sequenced in a study of blood T cell repertoires in COVID-19. Sequencing was performed with immunoSEQ multiplex PCR; in TCRdb, only in-frame clones are kept and a portion is missing. The table records 85,000 to 110,000 clones, 89% of them present only once. Sequenced: peripheral blood. These receptors originate from a woman aged 60-75 years with acute or convalescent COVID-19.

The V and J genes are TRBV28 and TRBJ2-7; TRBD1 matches 9 bases. Trimming cost V 5 bases and J 6 bases; bases outside gene matches: 11. Per the germline V gene, CDR1 is MDHEN and CDR2 is SYDVKM. The CDR3 has 15 amino acids. CDR3 residues: CASSPPDRGSGEQYV. CDR3 sequence (DNA): TGTGCCAGCAGTCCCCCGGACAGGGGTTCCGGCGAGCAGTACGTC.

This chain uses TRBV28 with TRBJ2-7; possible D gene TRBD2, 7 bases. CDR1 is MDHEN, CDR2 SYDVKM, per germline. Trimming left V 5 bases short and J 2 bases short, with 19 bases between. The CDR3 totals 16 residues. This CDR3 reads CASSRGGTVSPYEQYF. In nucleotides, the CDR3 is TGTGCCAGCAGTAGGGGGGGCACAGTGAGCCCCTACGAGCAGTACTTC.

The rearrangement links TRBV5-4 to TRBJ2-5, with D possibly matching TRBD2 (5 bases). Germline lookup yields CDR1 SGHNT and CDR2 YYREEE (reference sequence). The CDR3 extends over 13 amino acids. V was clipped by 4 bases and J by 3 bases, with 10 bases between them. CDR3 loop: CASSLGLEETQYF. The CDR3 DNA reads as TGTGCCAGCAGCCTAGGACTGGAAGAGACCCAGTACTTC.

This rearrangement joins TRBV24-1 to TRBJ2-3; 8 nucleotides agree with TRBD1. Germline V gene lookup returns CDR1 KGHDR and CDR2 SFDVKD. J was trimmed by 2 bases and V by 1 base; bases with no gene match: 4. This CDR3 is 16 amino acids long. CDR3 DNA: TGTGCCACCAGTGATTTAGGACAGGGCCCCACAGATACGCAGTATTTT. Its protein product is CATSDLGQGPTDTQYF.

The chain links TRBV2 to TRBJ1-2; TRBD1 agrees at 8 bases. Germline CDR1 is SNHLY and CDR2 is FYNNEI. The V and J ends lost 4 bases and 2 bases, in that order; junction bases with no gene match: 6. CDR3 length: 15 residues. CDR3 DNA: TGTGCCAGCAGTGGGACAGGGCTAGGAAACTATGGCTACACCTTC. As protein: CASSGTGLGNYGYTF. The full variable domain, with the rest looked up from reference TRBV2 and TRBJ1-2, is EPEVTQTPSHQVTQMGQEVILRCVPISNHLYFYWYRQILGQKVEFLVSFYNNEISEKSEIFDDQFSVERPDGSNFTLKIRSTKLEDSAMYFCASSGTGLGNYGYTFGSGTRLTVV.

The J gene is TRBJ2-3, the V gene TRBV19; D perhaps matches TRBD1 (6 bases). Trimming took 5 bases from V and 6 from J, leaving 12 bases between them. Germline V gene data show CDR1 as LNHDA and CDR2 as SQIVND (reference sequence). CDR3 size: 13 residues. The CDR3, as DNA: TGTGCCAGTAGTCTCAGGGGTGGGGATACGCAGTATTTT. The encoded protein is CASSLRGGDTQYF.

The chain joins TRBV19 to TRBJ1-4, with a tentative D call TRBD1 (5 bases). Trimming cost V 6 bases and J 7 bases, with 18 bases left between them. The CDR3 contains 15 residues. Germline CDR1 LNHDA, CDR2 SQIVND (reference sequence). CDR3 amino acids: CASRAREGLVEKLFF. The CDR3 bases are TGTGCCAGTAGAGCCCGGGAGGGGCTGGTTGAAAAACTGTTTTTT. The variable domain in full, with the rest retrieved from reference TRBV19 and TRBJ1-4, is DGGITQSPKYLFRKEGQNVTLSCEQNLNHDAMYWYRQDPGQGLRLIYYSQIVNDFQKGDIAEGYSVSREKKESFPLTVTSAQKNPTAFYLCASRAREGLVEKLFFGSGTQLSVL.

V usage is TRBV28 and J usage is TRBJ2-3, with 7 nucleotides matching TRBD2. Germline CDR1 reads MDHEN; CDR2 reads SYDVKM. The CDR3 is made up of 13 amino acids. V gave up 5 bases and J gave up 5 bases; unmatched junction bases: 4. The CDR3 sequence: CASSQPGGDTQYF. The DNA for the CDR3 is TGTGCCAGCAGTCAGCCGGGAGGAGATACGCAGTATTTT.

This chain links TRBV28 with TRBJ1-2; TRBD1 aligns across 10 bases. This CDR3 region has 14 residues. The germline V gene has CDR1 MDHEN and CDR2 SYDVKM. V shed 6 bases, J shed 7 bases, and the junction held 8 bases outside the gene matches. The CDR3 loop reads CASRQAGTGAGYTF. CDR3 coding DNA: TGTGCCAGCAGGCAAGCGGGGACAGGGGCTGGCTACACCTTC.

Note on this clone: One junction end disagrees with the germline gene, perhaps due to a read error. V and J are TRBV18 and TRBJ2-5, with TRBD2 matching over 8 bases. Germline V gives CDR1 KGHSH, CDR2 LQKENI. This CDR3 is 15 amino acids long. CDR3 sequence (DNA): TGTGCCAGCTCTTGGGGAAGCGGGAGCCAAGGGACCCAGTACTTC. This codes for CASSWGSGSQGTQYF.

The chain carries TRBV30 and TRBJ1-4, with D uncertain. Germline CDR1 reads GTSNPN; CDR2 reads SVGIG (reference sequence). The CDR3 runs 12 residues. V shed 4 bases and J shed 5 bases, with 8 bases lying between them. The CDR3 is CAWKGLNEKLFF. CDR3 DNA sequence: TGTGCCTGGAAAGGACTAAATGAAAAACTGTTTTTT. The full variable domain, rest sourced from reference TRBV30 and TRBJ1-4, is SQTIHQWPATLVQPVGSPLSLECTVEGTSNPNLYWYRQAAGRGLQLLFYSVGIGQISSEVPQNLSASRPQDRQFILSSKKLLLSDSGFYLCAWKGLNEKLFFGSGTQLSVL.

The table lists this clone with a count of one. The rearrangement links TRBV10-3 to TRBJ1-2, with D perhaps TRBD1 (6 bases). The CDR3 runs to 14 residues. Trimming took off 4 bases at V and 6 bases at J, with 15 bases between the two ends. Germline V gene sequence: CDR1 ENHRY, CDR2 SYGVKD. The CDR3 loop reads CAISAPQGTDGYTF. The CDR3 DNA is TGTGCCATCAGTGCCCCACAGGGCACGGATGGCTACACCTTC.

This rearrangement joins TRBV18 to TRBJ1-2; tentatively, D is TRBD1 (5 bases). With 1 base removed from V and 2 bases from J, the gap between germline ends came to 11 bases. There are 15 residues in the CDR3. The germline CDR1 and CDR2 sequences are KGHSH and LQKENI. The CDR3 protein is CASSPQGLSNYGYTF. CDR3 sequence (DNA): TGTGCCAGCTCACCACAGGGACTGAGCAACTATGGCTACACCTTC. The full variable domain, in which reference TRBV18 and TRBJ1-2 provide the parts outside the CDR3, is NAGVMQNPRHLVRRRGQEARLRCSPMKGHSHVYWYRQLPEEGLKFMVYLQKENIIDESGMPKERFSAEFPKEGPSILRIQQVVRGDSAAYFCASSPQGLSNYGYTFGSGTRLTVV.